A selection of T cell receptor beta chains follows, all from one sample in a study of CD8 T cells in ankylosing spondylitis. TCRdb independently ran MiXCR on the 5' RACE reads; one entry per CDR3 protein. The data show 250,000 to 350,000 distinct CDR3 sequences, 20% seen once. The sequenced material came from blood, either unsorted or a sorted T cell fraction (not recorded which). These receptors were collected from a male donor with ankylosing spondylitis or in good health (not recorded which). Both conserved end residues are trimmed from each CDR3.

TRBJ2-3 TRBV28 ASSPARGASTDTQY
TRBJ2-3 TRBV6-1 ASSRPIADSTDTQY
TRBJ2-2 TRBV5-1 ASSFSTVRTGELF
TRBJ1-2 TRBV12-3/TRBV12-4 ASSLRPRTHDDGYT
TRBJ1-3 TRBV4-1 ASSSWTGNSGNTIY
TRBJ1-1 TRBV5-1 ASSPEGRRNTEAF
TRBJ1-2 TRBV20-1 SAISYGYT
TRBJ2-6 TRBV7-9 ASSALIDSGANVLT
TRBJ2-1 TRBV6-1 ASSESAYNEQF
TRBJ2-1 TRBV20-1 SASPRRSYNEQF
TRBJ2-2 TRBV6-5 ASSYRGLGGELF